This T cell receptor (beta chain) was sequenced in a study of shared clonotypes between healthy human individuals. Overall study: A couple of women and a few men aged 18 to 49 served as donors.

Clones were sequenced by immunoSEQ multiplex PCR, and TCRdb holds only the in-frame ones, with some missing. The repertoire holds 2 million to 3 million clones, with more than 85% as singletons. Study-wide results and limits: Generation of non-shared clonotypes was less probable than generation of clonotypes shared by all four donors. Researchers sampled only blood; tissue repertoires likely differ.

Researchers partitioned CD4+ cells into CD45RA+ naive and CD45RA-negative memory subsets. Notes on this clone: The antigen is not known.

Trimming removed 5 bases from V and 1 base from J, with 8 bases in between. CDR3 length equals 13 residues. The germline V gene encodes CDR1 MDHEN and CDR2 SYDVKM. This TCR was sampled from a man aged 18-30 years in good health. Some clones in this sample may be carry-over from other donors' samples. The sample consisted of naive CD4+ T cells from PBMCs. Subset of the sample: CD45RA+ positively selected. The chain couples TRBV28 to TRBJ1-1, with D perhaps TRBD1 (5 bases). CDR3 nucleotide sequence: TGTGCCAGCAGTCAGGGTCCGAACACTGAAGCTTTCTTT. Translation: CASSQGPNTEAFF.